This TCR beta chain was sequenced during a study of blood T cell repertoires in COVID-19. Across the whole study: Samples representing acute and convalescent COVID-19 were sourced from the United States, Italy and Spain.

Authors' methods: Scientists estimated how many nucleated cells there were by amplifying reference gene primers. Measured with immunoSEQ multiplex PCR; TCRdb has only the in-frame clones, and not every one. D and trimming were read from the DNA, whereas the V and J calls and clone size are those reported in that table. This sample has around 75,000 clones, with roughly 80% found just once. This clone showed up just once. Germline CDR1 is MDHEN and CDR2 is SYDVKM. Trimming removed 5 bases at V and 8 bases at J, with 21 bases between. The CDR3 spans 15 residues. The clonotype was recovered from a man in his fifties or sixties with COVID-19, enrolled during active disease. The specimen sequenced was peripheral blood. The rearrangement joins TRBV28 to TRBJ1-2; tentative D call: TRBD1 (6 bases). This CDR3 reads CASSPPDRQLTGYTF. Here the CDR3 DNA reads TGTGCCAGCAGTCCGCCAGACAGGCAGCTTACGGGCTACACCTTC.